This T cell receptor (beta chain) originates from a study of cytomegalovirus exposure and HLA in healthy donors (dated by TCRdb to 2017 to 2019). Notes on the research overall: In an earlier analysis of some 610 of the donors, approximately 260 Gb of sequence data and 95 million to 130 million unique TCR beta sequences from 150 million to 200 million T cells were reported. An early release that covered roughly 600 HLA-typed donors contained 300 to 350 gigabases of sequencing data and some 87 million unique TCR sequences. Of the roughly 400 genotyped donors, around 81% fell in the genetic ancestry cluster associated with self-reported Caucasian donors. The study aimed to test whether cataloging public T cell receptors could reveal signatures of past pathogen exposure. The study used immunosequencing to profile the T cell repertoires of hundreds of subjects and linked those repertoires to cytomegalovirus serostatus. Along with the approximately 700-subject first cohort, a separate validation cohort of over 90 different subjects was used. The study combined high-throughput TCR immunosequencing, statistical association of individual TCRs with disease status, and machine learning to predict cytomegalovirus infection status. A later analysis re-analyzed previously published TCR beta repertoires from 666 donors and added high-resolution HLA genotyping to study TCR occurrence patterns. The later analysis used no new phenotypic data to find candidate immune exposures, relying instead on TCR beta sequences and their occurrence across donors. In an earlier analysis of 587 of the donors, high-throughput TCR beta sequencing was used to judge whether each TCR beta V gene segment behaved as functional or pseudogenic. Donor age, sex, ethnicity and CMV serostatus were compiled alongside the repertoire data. A later genetic analysis took genome-wide SNP genotypes for about 55% of the 666 donors and used that subset as a discovery cohort. Every repertoire in the discovery cohort had been generated on one and the same sequencing platform. Class I and class II HLA loci were covered by the typing at four-digit resolution. Typing coverage differed by locus: A, B, C, DRB1 and DQB1 were typed in roughly 629-630 donors, DQA1 in about 500, DPA1 in some 600, and DPB1 in roughly 450. Because of strong linkage in the cohort, roughly five DR-DQ haplotypes were treated as single units for association and clustering. Across about 370 genotyped donors of the cohort, an average of roughly 250,000 unique TCR beta nucleotide sequences per donor were sequenced, and about a sixth of those sequences were non-productive. What the authors observed across the whole study: CMV serostatus was the only immune exposure information available for the cohort. A later analysis reported that several top co-occurrence clusters appeared linked to parvovirus B19, influenza, CMV and Epstein-Barr virus. Some IMGT-functional V segments, including TRBV6-2 and TRBV6-3, could not be told apart with the 87-base-pair reads, so those segments were excluded. According to the authors, the approach could potentially be generalized to other disease states and immunological phenotypes. The presence/absence analyses assumed that sequencing depth was roughly uniform across donors, and that assumption may not be true. A further reported finding was that TCR beta sequences accurately predicted the HLA-A and HLA-B alleles for most subjects in the first cohort. Most TCR sequences were observed very rarely across donors, whereas some public TCRs were present in many individuals. A total of some 180 TCR beta chains were listed by the study as associated with cytomegalovirus. Assigning TCR associations to individual alleles was difficult when HLA alleles, especially DR and DQ, strongly co-occurred. At a false discovery rate of 0.05, a later analysis linked around 15,000 TCR beta sequences to specific HLA alleles. Because counts were too low, roughly 16 rarely observed V segments, including chromosome 9 orphons, were excluded from the earlier analysis of about 500 of the donors. In vitro tests confirmed that a few of the cytomegalovirus-associated TCR beta chains recognize cytomegalovirus antigens. According to a later analysis, most CMV-associated TCR beta chains appeared to be HLA-restricted, and the HLA associations seemed to be driven largely by CMV exposure. Cytomegalovirus status was reported to be diagnosed by the classifier with high specificity and sensitivity in both the original and validation cohorts. Compared with the roughly 700-donor mean, donors in an Asian-associated ancestry cluster had fewer N-insertions in productive TCRs, according to a later genetic analysis. In a later analysis, HLA-associated TCR beta chains showed more clonal expansion and lower generation probabilities than non-associated chains that were equally common. A later genetic analysis associated a missense DCLRE1C variant with V-gene and J-gene trimming of TCR beta chains, and an independent cohort replicated the association. Because HLA typing was unavailable for some donors at each locus, only the typed subset was used in association tests. A later analysis found that TCR association rates varied across HLA loci, with DRB1 alleles showing the most associated TCRs and HLA-C alleles the fewest. In an earlier analysis of some 500 of the donors, most TCR beta V segments appeared in productive rearrangements about 90% or about 30% of the time, broadly matching IMGT annotations. Linkage disequilibrium might explain the correlated functional status among segregating V segments, but an unknown experimental factor could not be excluded. Only TCR beta chains were sequenced in this cohort, and the absence of alpha or paired-chain data limited detectable features. A cluster of highly shared sequence variants was judged likely to represent a technical artifact of the sequencing pipeline.

Receptor libraries were prepared by the immunoSEQ multiplex PCR assay. For the multiplex PCR, a mixture combining 60 forward primers for TCR Vbeta segments and 13 reverse primers for TCR Jbeta segments was used. The CDR3 region of rearranged TCR beta genes was amplified from genomic DNA with a multiplex PCR assay. The amplified TCR beta libraries were sequenced on the Illumina HiSeq System as 87-base-pair reads. In the paper's pipeline: A later analysis counted about 82 million unique TCR beta chains across the 500 to 850 repertoires, and 9.5 million to 11 million of these chains were shared by at least two donors. To remove PCR and sequencing errors, raw reads were error-corrected and collapsed into unique sequences using a nearest-neighbor algorithm that merged closely related sequences. Alignment of CDR3 sequences to IMGT reference sequences was used to assign V, D and J gene segments. For a sequence to be retained, a match of at least six nucleotides was required to both a V gene segment and a J gene segment. A rearrangement counted as productive if the CDR3 had no stop codons and remained in frame with V and J, and every other rearrangement counted as non-productive. CDR3 was defined according to IMGT convention as the region running from the second conserved V-encoded cysteine to the conserved J-encoded phenylalanine. Sequences without an unambiguous match to a single V gene segment were excluded from the earlier analysis of about 630 of the donors. In an earlier analysis of some 590 of the donors, V segments were called functional above 56.7% productive rearrangements and were called segregating when the between-donor standard deviation exceeded 5%. A statistical classification framework was built for diagnosing cytomegalovirus status from the catalog of TCR beta chain sequences. V and J gene assignment, in a later analysis, came from comparing TCR nucleotide sequences with IMGT/GENE-DB human TR gene sequences. The TCRdist pipeline was used in a later analysis to assign CDR3 sequences and most-parsimonious VDJ recombination scenarios. A later analysis defined each TCR beta chain by its CDR3 amino acid sequence plus V-gene family, and excluded reads lacking a unique V-gene family. A later analysis removed 592 highly shared, low-generation-probability nucleotide sequences to deal with suspected cross-contamination and a sequencing artifact. In a later analysis, a clonal expansion index was calculated for each public chain from normalized within-repertoire ranks of inferred template counts. A later analysis computed generation probabilities with a VDJ recombination model fitted to out-of-frame rearrangements, and checked the results against IGoR. Hypergeometric tests were used in a later analysis to score TCR-TCR, TCR-HLA and TCR-CMV co-occurrence, with a repertoire-size bias correction applied to the TCR pairs. To estimate false discovery rates, a later analysis permuted the HLA or CMV assignments 20 times. A later analysis grouped co-occurring TCRs with DBSCAN, adding TCRdist sequence similarity when clustering within HLA-allele-positive subsets. Co-occurrence clustering excluded repertoires with fewer than 30,000 or more than 120,000 public chains, plus five with anomalous nucleotide sharing. The table was pulled from immuneACCESS by TCRdb, which kept in-frame rearrangements only. Such tables lose some clones; where checked, under half of the loss comes from unresolved V genes, and the rest has no known cause. That table gives V, J and clone size, and the DNA gave D and trimming. The sample records roughly 240,000 clones, roughly 81% of which are singletons. Around 0.22% of the sample comes from the top ten.

The cohort comprised 666 healthy bone marrow donors. Cohort members were all nominally healthy when sampled, although unrecorded immune exposures were likely present. The donor was CMV seronegative and belonged to the group of 320 or so seronegative cohort members. Each donor provided a peripheral blood sample, and peripheral blood mononuclear cells were used for TCR beta sequencing. The Qiagen DNeasy Blood Extraction Kit was used to extract genomic DNA from the blood cell samples. Via the germline V gene, CDR1 is MNHEY and CDR2 SVGAGI. The CDR3, cysteine through phenylalanine, is 13 amino acids long. Only the CDR3 portion is preserved as DNA: 39 bases, with reading frame beginning at the first base. The V and J ends are trimmed by 5 bases and 5 bases, leaving 12 bases between them. About this clone: No antigen is known for it. No much larger clone is present one base from it, and per-base qualities are unavailable.

Material for sequencing was PBMCs. The V gene is TRBV6-5 and the J gene is TRBJ1-2, and TRBD1 may be the D gene, going by 5 matching bases. The sequence derives from a girl aged 2-10 years in good health and CMV-seronegative. In nucleotides, the sequence is TGTGCCAGCAGTGAGCAGGGAGGGTATGGCTACACCTTC. This codes for CASSEQGGYGYTF.